Shown below are 22 T cell receptor beta chains from a single sample sequenced in a study of CD8+ T cells in alopecia areata. Isolated RNA was reverse transcribed into cDNA used as the sequencing template. Sequencing used immunoSEQ multiplex PCR; TCRdb keeps in-frame clones, though not all of them. The profile covers about 110,000 clones, none occurring a single time. Sequences were obtained from lesional skin. The receptor set was obtained from a C3H/HeJ mouse with alopecia areata. As its MHC haplotype, the strain has H2-k.

As for this clone: At residue 12, the DNA translation does not agree with TCRdb's protein; the protein displayed here is the one encoded by the DNA. Germline and genes: mouse. Partial CDR3 DNA: TGCACCTGCAGTGCAGACACAGGGAGGGATTCGCCC. It is translated as CTCSADTGRDSP. The full CDR3 sequence reads CTCSADTGRDSPLYF. The chain uses TRBV1 and TRBJ1-6; perhaps TRBD1 as D (6 bases). Read coverage stops 3 residues before the CDR3 terminus; the germline J gene supplies the remainder. TRBJ1-6 has ORF status, its function being uncertain. In germline, CDR1 is NSQYPW, CDR2 LRSPGD (reference sequence). V gave up 0 bases and J gave up 8 bases, with 11 bases separating them. The CDR3 has 15 amino acids.

Notes on this clone: Mouse gene names and germline throughout. With the read ending 4 residues before the CDR3 end, the germline J gene is used to fill in that end. The rearrangement links TRBV13-3 to TRBJ2-5; 9 nucleotides match TRBD2. CDR1 is NNHDY and CDR2 is SYVADS in the germline V gene. The length of the CDR3 is 16 residues. Trimming cost V 2 bases and J 0 bases; bases outside gene matches: 4. The sequenced CDR3 bases are TGTGCCAGCAGTGAACTGGGGGGCCTTAACCAAGAC. Its protein product is CASSELGGLNQD. The whole CDR3 region reads CASSELGGLNQDTQYF.

This clone was recorded a few times. Any gene name here is a mouse gene name. The CDR3 end is not reached by the read, which stops 4 residues before it; the germline J gene fills it in. J is TRBJ1-2 and V is TRBV13-2; weak D call: TRBD1 (6 bases). Looked up from germline, CDR1 is NNHNN and CDR2 is SYGAGS (reference sequence). V was cut by 2 bases and J by 0 bases, with 11 bases left in between. The CDR3 sequence is 15 residues long. The CDR3 DNA, read in part, is TGTGCCAGCGGTGACCGGGGACAATCAAACTCC. Encoded protein: CASGDRGQSNS. The whole CDR3 protein reads CASGDRGQSNSDYTF.

Worth noting for this clone: Genes and germline are mouse. Coverage ceases 4 residues before the CDR3 finishes, and the germline J gene fills in the end. The same CDR3 is also encoded by other DNA sequences in this sample. The chain carries TRBV13-1 and TRBJ2-3; 10 bases align to TRBD2. The CDR3 has 15 amino acids. Germline-derived CDR1 and CDR2 are NSHNY and SYGAGN. With V trimmed by 4 bases and J by 0 bases, 2 bases remained unmatched. The covered CDR3 bases are TGTGCCAGCAGTAGGGACTGGGGCAGTGCAGAA. Its translation: CASSRDWGSAE. Given in full, the CDR3 is CASSRDWGSAETLYF.

This clone was picked up a small number of times. Mouse gene names and germline throughout. Read sequence stops 4 residues before the CDR3 end, and the germline J gene provides the missing end. The chain uses TRBV13-3 and TRBJ1-4; no definite D call. The CDR3 contains 11 residues. The germline CDR1 and CDR2 sequences are NNHDY and SYVADS. Trimming stripped 5 bases from V and 5 bases from J, with 4 bases between. CDR3 sequence reads: CASSSNERLFF. The covered CDR3 bases are TGTGCCAGCAGCTCTAACGAA.

This clone was counted between two and nine times. Gene names are mouse gene names. The read terminates 4 residues before the CDR3 end, so the remaining end is supplied by the germline J gene. This chain joins TRBV13-1 and TRBJ2-3, with 12 bases aligning to TRBD2. The CDR3 length is 16 residues. The junction had 3 bases not matched to a gene; V was cut back by 2 bases and J by 2 bases. The germline CDR1 and CDR2 sequences are NSHNY and SYGAGN. CDR3: CASSERTGGVAETLYF. The CDR3 DNA, read in part, is TGTGCCAGCAGTGAGCGGACTGGGGGGGTTGCAGAA.

The table lists this clone with many counts. Gene names and germline match the mouse. The CDR3 end falls 4 residues outside the read, so it is completed with the germline J gene. The chain has TRBV17 and TRBJ2-1; TRBD1 is a possible D gene (5 bases). Trimming left V 5 bases short and J 1 base short, with 6 bases between. CDR3 size: 13 residues. In germline, CDR1 is MNHDT, CDR2 YYDKIL. The sequenced part of the CDR3 DNA is TGTGCTAGCAGTCCAGGGAACTATGCT. Translated, it gives CASSPGNYA. The full CDR3 protein is CASSPGNYAEQFF.

This clone has ten or more counts. Gene names refer to mouse genes. The CDR3 goes on 4 residues after the read ends, and that part is filled in from the germline J gene. This chain connects TRBV13-3 to TRBJ2-1, with 8 bases fitting TRBD1. The V segment lost 0 bases and the J segment 6 bases; nucleotides outside the gene matches: 5. The CDR3 has 15 residues. Germline CDR1 NNHDY, CDR2 SYVADS. Partial CDR3 DNA: TGTGCCAGCAGTGATGACCAGGGGGCAGGTGCT. As protein: CASSDDQGAGA. The CDR3 in full is CASSDDQGAGAEQFF.

About this clone itself: Gene names and germline match the mouse. With the read ending 4 residues before the CDR3 end, the germline J gene is used to fill in that end. The V and J genes are TRBV19 and TRBJ2-1; 12 bases are shared with TRBD2. Trimming removed 4 bases from V and 1 base from J; junction bases left unmatched: 6. The CDR3 contains 17 residues. CDR1 is FNHDT, CDR2 SITEND, per germline (reference sequence). Partial CDR3 DNA: TGTGCCAGCAGTTCTCGGGACTGGGGGGAGAACTATGCT. Translation: CASSSRDWGENYA. The whole CDR3 is CASSSRDWGENYAEQFF.

As for this clone: The gene names given are mouse names. Read data end 4 residues before the CDR3 end; the end is taken from the germline J gene. The chain combines TRBV13-3 with TRBJ2-2; 8 nucleotides align to TRBD1. Losses at the gene ends were 5 bases for V and 4 bases for J; bases not matched to a gene: 10. Germline V lookup: CDR1 NNHDY, CDR2 SYVADS. This CDR3 has 16 residues. This CDR3 reads CASSDLRGQGTGQLYF. The DNA read from the CDR3 is TGTGCCAGCAGCGATCTCAGGGGGCAGGGCACCGGG.

The table lists this clone with a few counts. At one end the junction does not follow the germline gene, possibly because of a read error. Gene names and germline refer to mouse. The observed sequence ends 4 residues before the CDR3 terminus, with the missing tail filled in from the germline J gene. The chain recombines TRBV13-3 with TRBJ1-1; tentative D call: TRBD1 (6 bases). CDR1 NNHDY and CDR2 SYVADS come from the germline V gene. The CDR3 extends over 15 amino acids. CDR3 DNA (partial): TGTGCCGGCAGTGATGAAGGGGGGGCAAACACA. Translating gives CAGSDEGGANT. In full, the CDR3 is CAGSDEGGANTEVFF.

A few counts support this clone. The genes are named according to mouse. The read ends 4 residues before the CDR3 terminus; that terminus is restored from the germline J gene. The chain couples TRBV13-2 to TRBJ2-7, with D possibly matching TRBD1 (5 bases). This CDR3 spans 14 amino acids. V lost 5 bases and J 0 bases, leaving 12 bases between the germline ends. Germline CDR1 NNHNN, CDR2 SYGAGS (reference sequence). The sequenced CDR3 bases are TGTGCCAGCGGGCAAGAGGGGAGCTCCTAT. Protein sequence: CASGQEGSSY. The full CDR3 protein reads CASGQEGSSYEQYF.

Ten or more counts support this clone. Mouse gene names and germline throughout. Coverage ceases 4 residues before the CDR3 finishes, and the germline J gene fills in the end. The genes are TRBV1 and TRBJ2-5, with D unresolved. CDR1 and CDR2 from the germline V gene are NSQYPW and LRSPGD (reference sequence). V was trimmed by 1 base and J by 3 bases, leaving 5 bases between them. The CDR3 consists of 13 residues. The CDR3 is CTCSAAGQDTQYF. Partial CDR3 DNA: TGCACCTGCAGTGCAGCTGGACAAGAC.

Of note for this clone: Gene names denote mouse genes. The missing CDR3 end, 4 residues past where the read stops, is filled in from the germline J gene. The V call is TRBV19, the J call TRBJ2-3, with D unresolved. Trimming shortened V by 2 bases and J by 3 bases, and 10 bases separated the two germline ends. In germline, CDR1 is FNHDT, CDR2 SITEND (reference sequence). The CDR3 has 14 amino acids. The sequenced CDR3 bases are TGTGCCAGCAGTATTGGGTGGAGGGCAGAA. It yields the protein CASSIGWRAE. The entire CDR3 is CASSIGWRAETLYF.

A remark on this clone: DNA and listed protein disagree at residue 12, so the protein shown here was translated from the DNA. Mouse germline and gene names are used. The observed sequence ends 3 residues before the CDR3 terminus, with the missing tail filled in from the germline J gene. The genes are TRBV13-1 and TRBJ1-3; the D gene is possibly TRBD1 (6 bases). Trimming stripped 1 base from V and 4 bases from J, with 12 bases between. Germline V gives CDR1 NSHNY, CDR2 SYGAGN. The CDR3 sequence is 15 residues long. This CDR3 is CASSDPGHGGNTLYF. The CDR3 DNA, read in part, is TGTGCCAGCAGTGATCCGGGACATGGGGGAAATACG.

The sample holds a few counts of this clone. Here the gene names and germline are mouse. The CDR3 is cut off 4 residues early in the read; its end comes from the germline J gene. This chain links TRBV13-3 with TRBJ2-5; D possibly corresponds to TRBD1 (5 bases). Trimming removed 4 bases at V and 0 bases at J, with 9 bases between. CDR1 is NNHDY, CDR2 SYVADS, per germline. There are 14 residues in the CDR3. CDR3 in amino acids: CASSPGLNQDTQYF. The covered CDR3 bases are TGTGCCAGCAGTCCAGGGCTTAACCAAGAC.

Concerning this clone: Genes here carry mouse names. The read gets to within 4 residues of the CDR3 end, and the germline J gene fills in the rest. The chain couples TRBV1 to TRBJ2-2; 8 bases line up with TRBD1. Germline lookup yields CDR1 NSQYPW and CDR2 LRSPGD (reference sequence). This CDR3 is built from 17 residues. The V segment lost 0 bases and the J segment 4 bases; nucleotides outside the gene matches: 7. CDR3 DNA (partial): TGCACCTGCAGTGCAGATCGGCCGACAGGGGTCACCGGG. Its protein product is CTCSADRPTGVTG. The CDR3 in its entirety is CTCSADRPTGVTGQLYF.

This clone has more than one count but fewer than ten. The genes and germline here are from mouse. Coverage ceases 4 residues before the CDR3 finishes, and the germline J gene fills in the end. The rearrangement uses TRBV1 and TRBJ2-5, with 7 bases lining up with TRBD2. The V segment lost 0 bases and the J segment 1 base; nucleotides outside the gene matches: 4. This CDR3 is 16 amino acids long. Germline assignment: CDR1 NSQYPW and CDR2 LRSPGD (reference sequence). The CDR3 bases that were read are TGCACCTGCAGTGCAGAGAGTCTGGGGGACCAAGAC. Translation: CTCSAESLGDQD. The entire CDR3 is CTCSAESLGDQDTQYF.

On this clone: The genes and germline here are from mouse. Sequencing ends 4 residues short of the CDR3 end; the germline J gene provides the rest. The V call is TRBV13-1, the J call TRBJ2-5, with D possibly being TRBD1 (6 bases). The CDR3 is 13 residues long. Germline values: CDR1 NSHNY, CDR2 SYGAGN. The CDR3 sequence is CASSAPRGDTQYF. Partial CDR3 DNA: TGTGCCAGCAGTGCCCCCAGGGGAGAC.

This clone was recorded many times. The gene symbols are mouse symbols. The read gets to within 4 residues of the CDR3 end, and the germline J gene fills in the rest. This sample also contains other DNA sequences that code for the same CDR3. This sequence joins TRBV1 and TRBJ2-1; 7 nucleotides match TRBD1. The CDR3 is made up of 16 amino acids. From germline, CDR1 is NSQYPW and CDR2 LRSPGD (reference sequence). V was clipped by 3 bases and J by 1 base; unmatched bases: 6. The CDR3 DNA, read in part, is TGCACCTGCAGTGCGGCCCCGGGACAGAACTATGCT. Its protein product is CTCSAAPGQNYA. The whole CDR3 is CTCSAAPGQNYAEQFF.

This clone was detected only a few times. TCRdb's protein and the DNA translation differ at residue 11; the protein here comes from the DNA. Gene and germline names: mouse. Read coverage stops 3 residues before the CDR3 terminus; the germline J gene supplies the remainder. The chain carries TRBV13-1 and TRBJ1-3; D unresolved. The V gene lost 1 base and the J gene lost 2 bases, with 7 bases spanning the gap. The germline V gene encodes CDR1 NSHNY and CDR2 SYGAGN. The CDR3 sequence is 14 residues long. Partial CDR3 DNA: TGTGCCAGCAGTGATAGCCAGGCTGGAAATACG. The encoded protein is CASSDSQAGNT. From start to end, the CDR3 is CASSDSQAGNTLYF.

As concerns this clone: Genes and germline are mouse. The read terminates 4 residues before the CDR3 end, so the remaining end is supplied by the germline J gene. The J gene is TRBJ2-7, the V gene TRBV19; 10 nucleotides match TRBD1. With 5 bases clipped from V and 3 bases from J, the junction kept 5 bases outside the gene matches. This CDR3 is built from 14 residues. CDR1 is FNHDT, CDR2 SITEND, per germline (reference sequence). The chain's CDR3 is CASSPRTGGYEQYF. The part of the CDR3 DNA that was read is TGTGCCAGCAGCCCCCGGACAGGGGGCTAT.